A selection of T cell receptor beta chains follows, all from one sample in a study of blood T cell repertoires in COVID-19. The method was immunoSEQ multiplex PCR; TCRdb's version includes in-frame clones alone and lacks a portion of them. The sample has 400,000 to 450,000 clones, 75% to 90% seen once. Sequenced material: PBMCs or T cells enriched from blood (not recorded which). These receptors came from a man aged 25-45 years who had recovered from COVID-19. Both conserved end residues are part of each CDR3.

cdr3_aa: CASSAGQGAGELFF; cdr3_length: 14; j_call: TRBJ2-2; v_call: TRBV5-1
cdr3_aa: CASSYAFGADTQYF; cdr3_length: 14; j_call: TRBJ2-3; v_call: TRBV6-5
cdr3_aa: CASSSGTSGAYEQYF; cdr3_length: 15; j_call: TRBJ2-7; v_call: TRBV28
cdr3_aa: CASSSVWRQGDTEAFF; cdr3_length: 16; j_call: TRBJ1-1; v_call: TRBV11-2
cdr3_aa: CASSPGTGLLYEQYF; cdr3_length: 15; j_call: TRBJ2-7; v_call: TRBV3-1/TRBV3-2
cdr3_aa: CASSLVELTVEQFF; cdr3_length: 14; j_call: TRBJ2-1; v_call: TRBV7-9
cdr3_aa: CASSQAALAGYEQYF; cdr3_length: 15; j_call: TRBJ2-7; v_call: TRBV4-2
cdr3_aa: CASSLRGRESGELFF; cdr3_length: 15; j_call: TRBJ2-2; v_call: TRBV28
cdr3_aa: CASKRGKVGEGFSYNEQFF; cdr3_length: 19; j_call: TRBJ2-1; v_call: TRBV5-1
cdr3_aa: CASSQGTSGSRKLFF; cdr3_length: 15; j_call: TRBJ2-2; v_call: TRBV27
cdr3_aa: CASSLSGGQEETQYF; cdr3_length: 15; j_call: TRBJ2-5; v_call: TRBV5-1
cdr3_aa: CAITSGMYNEQFF; cdr3_length: 13; j_call: TRBJ2-1; v_call: TRBV10-3
cdr3_aa: CSVVPSSSQETQYF; cdr3_length: 14; j_call: TRBJ2-5; v_call: TRBV29-1
cdr3_aa: CSASEGVETQYF; cdr3_length: 12; j_call: TRBJ2-5; v_call: TRBV20-1
cdr3_aa: CASSAGLSYEQYF; cdr3_length: 13; j_call: TRBJ2-7; v_call: TRBV18
cdr3_aa: CASREDRHNSPLHF; cdr3_length: 14; j_call: TRBJ1-6; v_call: TRBV6-5
cdr3_aa: CASSPTSGKETQYF; cdr3_length: 14; j_call: TRBJ2-5; v_call: TRBV18
cdr3_aa: CASSLVQGMTDTQYF; cdr3_length: 15; j_call: TRBJ2-3; v_call: TRBV7-9
cdr3_aa: CASRLGLSNQPQHF; cdr3_length: 14; j_call: TRBJ1-5; v_call: TRBV28
cdr3_aa: CAWSVERFGELFF; cdr3_length: 13; j_call: TRBJ2-2; v_call: TRBV30
cdr3_aa: CASSVGLAGDTQYF; cdr3_length: 14; j_call: TRBJ2-3; v_call: TRBV5-4
cdr3_aa: CASARSGGGEQYF; cdr3_length: 13; j_call: TRBJ2-7; v_call: TRBV7-3
cdr3_aa: CAWSTSFRVKLFF; cdr3_length: 13; j_call: TRBJ2-2; v_call: TRBV30
cdr3_aa: CATSDPNTGSYEQYF; cdr3_length: 15; j_call: TRBJ2-7; v_call: TRBV24-1
cdr3_aa: CASIRDREDSYEQYF; cdr3_length: 15; j_call: TRBJ2-7; v_call: TRBV10-1
cdr3_aa: CAISPGRGAANYGYTF; cdr3_length: 16; j_call: TRBJ1-2; v_call: TRBV10-3
cdr3_aa: CASSEQQNTEAFF; cdr3_length: 13; j_call: TRBJ1-1; v_call: TRBV4-1
cdr3_aa: CASSSLGGSANYGYTF; cdr3_length: 16; j_call: TRBJ1-2; v_call: TRBV5-5
cdr3_aa: CASRTSGSYEQYF; cdr3_length: 13; j_call: TRBJ2-7; v_call: TRBV19
cdr3_aa: CASSLEVGGFSYNEQFF; cdr3_length: 17; j_call: TRBJ2-1; v_call: TRBV28
cdr3_aa: CASSQDPQGTQYF; cdr3_length: 13; j_call: TRBJ2-3; v_call: TRBV14
cdr3_aa: CASSGYRDLETQYF; cdr3_length: 14; j_call: TRBJ2-5; v_call: TRBV7-6
cdr3_aa: CASSLMTGTQPQHF; cdr3_length: 14; j_call: TRBJ1-5; v_call: TRBV27
cdr3_aa: CASSLEGASSTEAFF; cdr3_length: 15; j_call: TRBJ1-1; v_call: TRBV19
cdr3_aa: CASSETRPTYEQYF; cdr3_length: 14; j_call: TRBJ2-7; v_call: TRBV2
cdr3_aa: CATSRLIGQDQPQHF; cdr3_length: 15; j_call: TRBJ1-5; v_call: TRBV15
cdr3_aa: CASSARLKNTEAFF; cdr3_length: 14; j_call: TRBJ1-1; v_call: TRBV2
cdr3_aa: CASTPKGVGYGYTF; cdr3_length: 14; j_call: TRBJ1-2; v_call: TRBV6-6
cdr3_aa: CASSLVSSGRAHNEQFF; cdr3_length: 17; j_call: TRBJ2-1; v_call: TRBV7-9
cdr3_aa: CASSSQTGAGTDTQYF; cdr3_length: 16; j_call: TRBJ2-3; v_call: TRBV28
cdr3_aa: CASNQGAANTEAFF; cdr3_length: 14; j_call: TRBJ1-1; v_call: TRBV28
cdr3_aa: CASSKQGFVETQYF; cdr3_length: 14; j_call: TRBJ2-5; v_call: TRBV7-9
cdr3_aa: CASSQDYRVRELFF; cdr3_length: 14; j_call: TRBJ2-2; v_call: TRBV14
cdr3_aa: CASSPRRGQPQHF; cdr3_length: 13; j_call: TRBJ1-5; v_call: TRBV6-5
cdr3_aa: CSASNRVQNEKLFF; cdr3_length: 14; j_call: TRBJ1-4; v_call: TRBV20-1
cdr3_aa: CATVSASYEQYF; cdr3_length: 12; j_call: TRBJ2-7; v_call: TRBV10-3
cdr3_aa: CASSKTVPSGNTIYF; cdr3_length: 15; j_call: TRBJ1-3; v_call: TRBV7-8
cdr3_aa: CASSPGLAGGTVGEQYF; cdr3_length: 17; j_call: TRBJ2-7; v_call: TRBV5-1
cdr3_aa: CSASPPQSSYEQYF; cdr3_length: 14; j_call: TRBJ2-7; v_call: TRBV20-1
cdr3_aa: CASSFIRTGDPYEQYF; cdr3_length: 16; j_call: TRBJ2-7; v_call: TRBV28
cdr3_aa: CASSSGTGFGYTF; cdr3_length: 13; j_call: TRBJ1-2; v_call: TRBV12-3/TRBV12-4
cdr3_aa: CASSLARGDTQYF; cdr3_length: 13; j_call: TRBJ2-3; v_call: TRBV7-2
cdr3_aa: CASSLGPLEGQPQHF; cdr3_length: 15; j_call: TRBJ1-5; v_call: TRBV9
cdr3_aa: CASSLTRGQRQPQHF; cdr3_length: 15; j_call: TRBJ1-5; v_call: TRBV28
cdr3_aa: CASSAAGTRTDTQYF; cdr3_length: 15; j_call: TRBJ2-3; v_call: TRBV7-2
cdr3_aa: CASSFTQGKYGYTF; cdr3_length: 14; j_call: TRBJ1-2; v_call: TRBV7-2
cdr3_aa: CASSNPDRGGSYEQYF; cdr3_length: 16; j_call: TRBJ2-7; v_call: TRBV21-1